The clone carrying this TCR beta chain was observed a handful of times. Its antigen is not identified. The authors made TCR beta libraries by quantitative 5'-RACE with molecular barcodes. TCRdb used MiXCR to reprocess the 5' RACE reads, holding one entry per CDR3 protein. The sample records about 450,000 distinct CDR3 sequences, roughly 27% being singletons. With 3 bases removed from V and 2 bases from J, the gap between germline ends came to 13 bases. This CDR3 has 15 amino acids. The germline gives CDR1 MGHRA, CDR2 YSYEKL. This sample was included in a study of CD8 T cells in ankylosing spondylitis. Whole-study findings and limits: Within ankylosing spondylitis blood, a TCR beta motif made up of under 10 highly homologous variants appeared to be characteristic. Reports say disease-linked clones showed up significantly more in matched ankylosing spondylitis synovial fluid. A CD8+ phenotype characterized the disease-linked clones, which were relatively rare in peripheral blood. Several of the motif variants were reported before in synovial fluid and blood from reactive arthritis.

The chain uses TRBV4-1 and TRBJ2-5, with TRBD1 as a possible D gene (5 bases). The sample comprised blood, either unsorted or a sorted T cell fraction (not recorded which). This clonotype originated in a male donor with ankylosing spondylitis. The CDR3 region has the DNA TGCGCCAGCAGCCAGAATCCGGCAGGGCAAGAGACCCAGTACTTC. As protein: CASSQNPAGQETQYF.